Following are 12 T cell receptor delta chains from one sample sequenced in a study of γδ T cells in repeated Plasmodium falciparum infection. Bulk repertoires came from Vgamma9/Vdelta2+ or Vdelta2-negative gammadelta T cells flow-sorted from PBMC. TCRdb re-processed the multiplex PCR reads via CATT. The table includes 70,000 to 95,000 delta-chain clones, over 1.3% detected once. The sequencing input was gamma-delta T cells from blood. These receptor sequences come from a pool of human donors (malaria-infected and uninfected, not separated).

At least ten counts were recorded for this clone. A read error likely explains why the TCRdb protein, taken from a much larger clone, differs from this DNA's translation at residue 3; the protein shown is translated from the DNA. The chain couples TRDV2 to TRDJ1; 9 bases match TRDD3. TCRdb gives no J gene; it was assigned here by matching the DNA to germline. The J segment lost 0 bases and the V segment lost 9 bases, leaving 16 bases of the junction unmatched. Germline V lookup: CDR1 GEAIGNYY, CDR2 EKD. The CDR3 sequence is 17 residues long. CDR3 sequence (DNA): TGTGCCCGTAACTATCTGGGGGATCAAGGGTACACCGATAAACTCATCTTT. Protein sequence: CARNYLGDQGYTDKLIF.

This clone was counted many times. The chain links TRDV1 to TRDJ2; 7 nucleotides match TRDD3. The CDR3 is made up of 18 amino acids. Losses at the gene ends were 0 bases for V and 7 bases for J; bases not matched to a gene: 14. Germline CDR1 is TSWWSYY and CDR2 is QGS. CDR3 sequence: CALGELYLLGHFGAQLFF. The DNA for the CDR3 is TGTGCTCTTGGGGAACTGTACCTACTGGGGCATTTTGGAGCACAACTCTTCTTT.

In its sample, this clone was seen a few times. This DNA's translation and the protein TCRdb lists, from a much larger clone, do not match at residue 21, likely due to a read error; the protein shown is translated from the DNA. The rearrangement links TRDV1 to TRDJ1; D tentatively reads TRDD2 or TRDD3 (5 bases each). No J gene is reported in TCRdb; it was inferred here by comparing the DNA with germline. Germline values: CDR1 TSWWSYY, CDR2 QGS. The CDR3 has 24 residues. The CDR3 DNA is TGTGCTCTTGGGGAACTAGATAAGGGGAAGAAGAGCCTATCCCTTCTCACACAGAGCGATGAACTCATCTTT. Its protein product is CALGELDKGKKSLSLLTQSDELIF.

Comment on this clone: This DNA translates differently at residue 12 from the TCRdb protein, which is that of a much larger clone; a read error is likely, and the protein shown is the DNA's own translation. V is TRDV1 and J is TRDJ1; either TRDD2 or TRDD3 may supply D (5 bases each). TCRdb offers no J gene call, so here the DNA was matched to germline to obtain one. The V end lost 1 base, the J end lost 1 base, and 34 bases lay between the germline ends. This CDR3 has 23 residues. Germline-derived CDR1 and CDR2 are TSWWSYY and QGS. In DNA form, the CDR3 reads TGTGCTCTTGGGGAACGTTCCTCCACTTTACTGGAGGACTCTTCCCTCCTCACCGATAAACTCATCTTT. Protein: CALGERSSTLLEDSSLLTDKLIF.

Points on this clone: The junction and the germline gene differ at one end; a read error may be behind it. The sample contains more than one DNA sequence encoding this CDR3. V and J are TRDV1 and TRDJ1; TRDD2 is a possible D gene (6 bases). CDR1 TSWWSYY and CDR2 QGS come from the germline V gene. The CDR3 is 19 residues long. In DNA, the CDR3 is TGTGCTCTTGGCACTTCCTCCGTACTCCGGGAATCGTCAGGCGATAAGCTCATCTTT. The encoded protein is CALGTSSVLRESSGDKLIF.

This clone has more than one count but fewer than ten. Only one base separates this from a far larger clonotype, so it likely reflects a read error. Additional DNA sequences in this sample encode the identical CDR3. This CDR3 is CACDTVSLTGGFRTTDKLIF. In DNA, the CDR3 is TGTGCCTGCGACACTGTCTCGCTTACTGGGGGATTCCGGACCACCGATAAACTCATCTTT. This chain joins TRDV2 and TRDJ1, with 10 bases fitting TRDD3. TCRdb supplies no J gene; here it was assigned by aligning the nucleotide sequence to germline. The CDR3 contains 20 residues. Germline-derived CDR1 and CDR2 are GEAIGNYY and EKD.

This clone was seen a handful of times. A far larger clone is off by one base, so a read error is likely. The same CDR3 can be traced to other DNA sequences in this sample. This CDR3 is CALGELCWGGDKLIF. The CDR3 DNA reads as TGTGCTCTTGGGGAACTGTGTTGGGGAGGGGACAAACTCATCTTT. V is TRDV1 and J is TRDJ1, with a possible D match to TRDD3 (5 bases). TCRdb offers no J gene call, so here the DNA was matched to germline to obtain one. CDR3 length: 15 amino acids. V dropped 0 bases and J dropped 8 bases, with 16 bases sitting between them. Germline CDR1 TSWWSYY, CDR2 QGS.

In this sample, this clone turned up a few times. This DNA translates differently at residue 11 from the TCRdb protein, which is that of a much larger clone; a read error is likely, and the protein shown is the DNA's own translation. The rearrangement links TRDV1 to TRDJ1, with TRDD3 identical over 9 bases. TCRdb supplies no J gene; here it was assigned by aligning the nucleotide sequence to germline. Germline V lookup: CDR1 TSWWSYY, CDR2 QGS. This CDR3 spans 21 amino acids. V was pared by 0 bases and J by 8 bases, with 25 bases of the junction left unmatched. CDR3 nucleotides: TGTGCTCTTGGGGAACTTAATAATATTTATAGTCTCCTGGGGGATCGGGAAAAACTCATCTTT. Its protein is CALGELNNIYSLLGDREKLIF.

This clone has a handful of counts. The mismatch at residue 6 between this DNA's translation and the TCRdb protein of a much larger clone likely reflects a read error; the protein shown is translated from the DNA. The chain is built from TRDV2 and TRDJ1, with 8 bases lining up with TRDD3. TCRdb supplies no J gene; here it was assigned by aligning the nucleotide sequence to germline. With V trimmed by 0 bases and J by 4 bases, 15 bases remained unmatched. Germline CDR1 GEAIGNYY, CDR2 EKD. CDR3 length equals 18 residues. DNA of the CDR3: TGTGCCTGTGACACCATAGGCCCGGGGGATAGGAGGGACGATAAACTCATCTTT. It translates to CACDTIGPGDRRDDKLIF.

This clone has more than one count but fewer than ten. The TCRdb record carries a much larger clone's protein, which differs from this DNA's translation at residue 9; a read error is the likely cause, and the protein listed here is the DNA translation. The chain employs TRDV2 and TRDJ1; 7 bases agree with TRDD3. The J gene was not available in TCRdb and was assigned here by matching the DNA to germline segments. The CDR3 totals 15 residues. V gave up 3 bases and J gave up 2 bases; unmatched junction bases: 8. The germline V gene encodes CDR1 GEAIGNYY and CDR2 EKD. The CDR3 sequence is CACDRVMGETDKLIF. The CDR3, as DNA: TGTGCCTGTGACCGCGTGATGGGGGAAACCGATAAACTCATCTTT.

A remark on this clone: A far larger clone is a single base away, which makes a read error likely. Other DNA sequences in this sample translate to the same CDR3. The CDR3 bases are TGTGCTCTTGGGGAACTGTCCTACTGGGGGACCCCGTATAGTAAACTCATCTTT. Protein sequence: CALGELSYWGTPYSKLIF. The gene calls are TRDV1 and TRDJ1, with 9 positions matching TRDD3. The V and J ends lost 0 bases and 7 bases, in that order; junction bases with no gene match: 15. Germline assignment: CDR1 TSWWSYY and CDR2 QGS. This CDR3 is 18 amino acids long.

This clone was detected a few times. The likely explanation is a read error, given a far larger clone one base away. Other DNA sequences in this sample translate to the same CDR3. V gene assignment gives TRDV3, but the J gene was left uncalled; the DNA was not compared with TRDD3, the D call given in the table. CDR1 TVYSNPD and CDR2 GDNSRS come from the germline V gene (reference sequence). The CDR3 sequence is 15 residues long. The DNA for the CDR3 is TGTGCCCACTACGATGGGTGGAGGAGAACCGATAAGCTCATCTTT. Its translation: CAHYDGWRRTDKLIF.